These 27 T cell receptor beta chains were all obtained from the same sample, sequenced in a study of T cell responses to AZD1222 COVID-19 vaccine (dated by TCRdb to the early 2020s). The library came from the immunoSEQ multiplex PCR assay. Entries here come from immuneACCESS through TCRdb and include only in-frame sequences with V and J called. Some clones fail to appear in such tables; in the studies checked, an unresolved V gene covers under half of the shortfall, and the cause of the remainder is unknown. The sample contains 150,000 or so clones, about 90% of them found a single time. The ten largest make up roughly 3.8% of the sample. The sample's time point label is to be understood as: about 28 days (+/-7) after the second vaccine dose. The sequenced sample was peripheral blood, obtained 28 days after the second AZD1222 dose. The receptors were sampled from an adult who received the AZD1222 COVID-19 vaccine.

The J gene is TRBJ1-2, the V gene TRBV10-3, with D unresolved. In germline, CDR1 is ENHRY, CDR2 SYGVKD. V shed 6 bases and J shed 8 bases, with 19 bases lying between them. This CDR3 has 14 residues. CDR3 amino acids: CAIRRGRETGGYTF. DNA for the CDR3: TGTGCCATCAGGCGAGGGAGGGAGACCGGGGGCTACACCTTC.

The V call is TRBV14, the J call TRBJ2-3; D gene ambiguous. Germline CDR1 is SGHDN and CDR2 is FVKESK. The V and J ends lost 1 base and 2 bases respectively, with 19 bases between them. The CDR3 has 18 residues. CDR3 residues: CASSQVVRQGYYTDTQYF. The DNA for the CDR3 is TGTGCCAGCAGCCAAGTGGTCAGACAAGGTTATTACACAGATACGCAGTATTTT.

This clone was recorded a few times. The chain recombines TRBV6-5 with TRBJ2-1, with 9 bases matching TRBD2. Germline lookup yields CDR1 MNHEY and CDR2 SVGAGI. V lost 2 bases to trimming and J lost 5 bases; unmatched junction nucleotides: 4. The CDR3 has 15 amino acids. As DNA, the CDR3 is TGTGCCAGCAGTTACGCGGGGGGGCCTAACAATGAGCAGTTCTTC. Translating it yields CASSYAGGPNNEQFF.

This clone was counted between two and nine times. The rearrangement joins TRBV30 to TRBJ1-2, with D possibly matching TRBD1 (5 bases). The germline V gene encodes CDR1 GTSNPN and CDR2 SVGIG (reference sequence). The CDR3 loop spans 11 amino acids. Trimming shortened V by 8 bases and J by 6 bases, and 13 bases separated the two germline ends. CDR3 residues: CARQGVDGYTF. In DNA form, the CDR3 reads TGTGCCCGCCAGGGCGTTGATGGCTACACCTTC.

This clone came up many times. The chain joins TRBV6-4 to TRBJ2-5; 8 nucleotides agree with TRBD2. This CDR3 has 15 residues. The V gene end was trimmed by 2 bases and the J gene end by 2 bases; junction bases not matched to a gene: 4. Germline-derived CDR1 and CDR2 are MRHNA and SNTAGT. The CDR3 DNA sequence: TGTGCCAGCAGTGACGAAGCGGGGGTACAAGAGACCCAGTACTTC. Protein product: CASSDEAGVQETQYF.

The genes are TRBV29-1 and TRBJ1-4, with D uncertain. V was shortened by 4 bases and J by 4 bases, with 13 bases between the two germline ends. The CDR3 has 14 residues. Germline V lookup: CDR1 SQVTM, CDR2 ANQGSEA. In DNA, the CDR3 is TGCAGCGTTGGCAAGGGCGCCGGTAATGAAAAACTGTTTTTT. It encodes CSVGKGAGNEKLFF.

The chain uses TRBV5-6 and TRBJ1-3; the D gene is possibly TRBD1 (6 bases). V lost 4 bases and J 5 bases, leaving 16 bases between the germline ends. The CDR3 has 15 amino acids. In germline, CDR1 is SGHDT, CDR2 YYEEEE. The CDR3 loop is CASSVQGSLRNTIYF. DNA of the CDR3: TGTGCCAGCAGCGTACAGGGTTCTTTGAGAAACACCATATATTTT.

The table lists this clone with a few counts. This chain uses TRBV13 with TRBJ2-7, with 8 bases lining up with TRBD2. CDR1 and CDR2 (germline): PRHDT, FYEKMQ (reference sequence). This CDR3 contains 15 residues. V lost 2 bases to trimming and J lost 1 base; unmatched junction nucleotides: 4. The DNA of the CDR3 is TGTGCCAGCAGCTTAATTGGCGGGAGGTCCTACGAGCAGTACTTC. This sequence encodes CASSLIGGRSYEQYF.

CDR3 in DNA: TGCAGCGTGGGGGCACCCGGGGGTGGCGGCTACACCTTC. This encodes CSVGAPGGGGYTF. The chain combines TRBV29-1 with TRBJ1-2; D is possibly TRBD1 (6 bases). The CDR3 loop spans 13 amino acids. Germline CDR1 and CDR2: SQVTM and ANQGSEA. The V gene lost 6 bases and the J gene lost 8 bases, with 19 bases spanning the gap.

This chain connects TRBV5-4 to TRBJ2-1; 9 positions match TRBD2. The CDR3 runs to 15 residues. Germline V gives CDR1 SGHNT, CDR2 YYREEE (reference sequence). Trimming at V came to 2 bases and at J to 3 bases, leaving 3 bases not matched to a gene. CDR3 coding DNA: TGTGCCAGCAGCTTTCGTAGCGGGGGCTACAATGAGCAGTTCTTC. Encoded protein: CASSFRSGGYNEQFF. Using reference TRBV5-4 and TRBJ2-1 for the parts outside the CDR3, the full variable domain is ETGVTQSPTHLIKTRGQQVTLRCSSQSGHNTVSWYQQALGQGPQFIFQYYREEENGRGNFPPRFSGLQFPNYSSELNVNALELDDSALYLCASSFRSGGYNEQFFGPGTRLTVL.

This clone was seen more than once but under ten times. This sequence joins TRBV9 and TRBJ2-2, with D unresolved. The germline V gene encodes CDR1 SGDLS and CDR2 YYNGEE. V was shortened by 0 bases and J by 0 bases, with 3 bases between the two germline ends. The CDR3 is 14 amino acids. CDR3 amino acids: CASSVAANTGELFF. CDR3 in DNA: TGTGCCAGCAGCGTAGCCGCGAACACCGGGGAGCTGTTTTTT.

The CDR3 loop is CASSPQGRIGYTF. CDR3 in DNA: TGTGCCAGCAGCCCACAGGGGCGGATCGGCTACACCTTC. The gene calls are TRBV6-2 or TRBV6-3 and TRBJ1-2, with 7 bases aligning to TRBD1. The CDR3 contains 13 residues. Germline V lookup: CDR1 MNHEY, CDR2 SVGEGT. The ends lost 6 bases at V and 8 bases at J; junction bases unmatched: 9.

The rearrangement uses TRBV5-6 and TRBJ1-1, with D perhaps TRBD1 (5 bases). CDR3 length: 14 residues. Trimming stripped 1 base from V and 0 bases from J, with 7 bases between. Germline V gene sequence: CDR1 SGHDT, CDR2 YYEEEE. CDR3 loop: CASSLLGLNTEAFF. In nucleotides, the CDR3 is TGTGCCAGCAGCTTGCTGGGGCTGAACACTGAAGCTTTCTTT.

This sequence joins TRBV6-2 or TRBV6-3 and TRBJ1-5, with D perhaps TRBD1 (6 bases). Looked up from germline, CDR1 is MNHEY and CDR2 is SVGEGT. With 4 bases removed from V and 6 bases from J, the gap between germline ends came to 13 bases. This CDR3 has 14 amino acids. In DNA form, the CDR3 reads TGTGCCAGCAGTTCCTCAGACAGGCGTCAGCCCCAGCATTTT. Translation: CASSSSDRRQPQHF.

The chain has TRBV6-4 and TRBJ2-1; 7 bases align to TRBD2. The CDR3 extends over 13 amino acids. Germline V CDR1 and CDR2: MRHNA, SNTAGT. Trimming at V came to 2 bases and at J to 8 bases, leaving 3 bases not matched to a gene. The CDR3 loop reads CASSDGREYEQFF. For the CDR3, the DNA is TGTGCCAGCAGTGACGGGCGGGAGTATGAGCAGTTCTTC.

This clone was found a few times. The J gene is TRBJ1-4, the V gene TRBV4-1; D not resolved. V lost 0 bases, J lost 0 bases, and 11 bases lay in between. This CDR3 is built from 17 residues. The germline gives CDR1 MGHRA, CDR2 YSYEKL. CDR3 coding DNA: TGCGCCAGCAGCCAAGAGTTGTCCTTTGCAACTAATGAAAAACTGTTTTTT. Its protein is CASSQELSFATNEKLFF.

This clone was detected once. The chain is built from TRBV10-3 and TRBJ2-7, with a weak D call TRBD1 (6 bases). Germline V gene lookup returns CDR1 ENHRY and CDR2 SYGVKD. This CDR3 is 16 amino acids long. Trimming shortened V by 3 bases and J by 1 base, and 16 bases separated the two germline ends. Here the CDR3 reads CAISDQDRDSSYEQYF. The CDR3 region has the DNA TGTGCCATCAGTGACCAGGACAGAGACTCATCCTACGAGCAGTACTTC.

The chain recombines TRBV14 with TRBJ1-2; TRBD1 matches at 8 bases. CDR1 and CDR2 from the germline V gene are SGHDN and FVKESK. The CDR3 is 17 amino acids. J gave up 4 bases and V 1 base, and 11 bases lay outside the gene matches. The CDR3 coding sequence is TGTGCCAGCAGCCAAGGGGGGTGGACAGGGCCACGCTATGGCTACACCTTC. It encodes CASSQGGWTGPRYGYTF.

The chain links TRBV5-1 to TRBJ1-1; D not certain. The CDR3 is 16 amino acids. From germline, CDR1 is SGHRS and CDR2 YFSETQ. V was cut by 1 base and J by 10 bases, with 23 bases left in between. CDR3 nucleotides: TGCGCCAGCAGCTTGTCCCCCGGGCCCTCTTCTAGCGGAGCTTTCTTT. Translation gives CASSLSPGPSSSGAFF.

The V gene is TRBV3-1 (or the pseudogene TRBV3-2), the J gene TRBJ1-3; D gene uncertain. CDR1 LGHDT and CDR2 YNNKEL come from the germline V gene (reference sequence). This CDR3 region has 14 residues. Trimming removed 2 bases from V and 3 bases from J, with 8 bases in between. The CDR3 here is CASSQPGFGNTIYF. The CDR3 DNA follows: TGTGCCAGCAGCCAACCGGGGTTTGGAAACACCATATATTTT.

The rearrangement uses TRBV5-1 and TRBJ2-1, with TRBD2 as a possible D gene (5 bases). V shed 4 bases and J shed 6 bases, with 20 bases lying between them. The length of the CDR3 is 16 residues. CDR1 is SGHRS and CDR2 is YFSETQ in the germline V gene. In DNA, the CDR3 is TGCGCCAGCAGCGCCGGACTTCGGCACCCCGCCAATGAGCAGTTCTTC. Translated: CASSAGLRHPANEQFF. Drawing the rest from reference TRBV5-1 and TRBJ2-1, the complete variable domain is KAGVTQTPRYLIKTRGQQVTLSCSPISGHRSVSWYQQTPGQGLQFLFEYFSETQRNKGNFPGRFSGRQFSNSRSEMNVSTLELGDSALYLCASSAGLRHPANEQFFGPGTRLTVL.

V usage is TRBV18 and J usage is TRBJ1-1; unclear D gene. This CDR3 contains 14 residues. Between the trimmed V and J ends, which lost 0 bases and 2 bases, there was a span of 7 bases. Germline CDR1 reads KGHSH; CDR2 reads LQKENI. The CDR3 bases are TGTGCCAGCTCACCACCGGGAGTCAACACTGAAGCTTTCTTT. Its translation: CASSPPGVNTEAFF.

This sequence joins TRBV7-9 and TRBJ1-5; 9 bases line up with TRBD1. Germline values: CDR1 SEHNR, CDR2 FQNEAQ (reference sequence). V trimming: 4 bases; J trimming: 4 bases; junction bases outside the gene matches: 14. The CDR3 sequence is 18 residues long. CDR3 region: CASSWGQGGLRTNQPQHF. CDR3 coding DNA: TGTGCCAGCAGCTGGGGACAGGGTGGGTTGAGGACAAATCAGCCCCAGCATTTT.

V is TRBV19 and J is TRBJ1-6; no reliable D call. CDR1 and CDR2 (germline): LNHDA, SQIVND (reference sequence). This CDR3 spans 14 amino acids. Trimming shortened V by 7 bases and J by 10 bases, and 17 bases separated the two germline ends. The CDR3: CASTLGRGWSPLHF. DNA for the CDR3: TGTGCCAGTACCCTGGGCCGGGGTTGGTCACCCCTCCACTTT.

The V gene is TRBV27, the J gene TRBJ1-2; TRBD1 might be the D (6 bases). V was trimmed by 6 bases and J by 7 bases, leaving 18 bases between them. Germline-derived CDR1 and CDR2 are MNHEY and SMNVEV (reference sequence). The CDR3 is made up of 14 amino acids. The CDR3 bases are TGTGCCAGCAGCTTAACAGGGTCAGGCTCTGGCTACACCTTC. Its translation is CASSLTGSGSGYTF.

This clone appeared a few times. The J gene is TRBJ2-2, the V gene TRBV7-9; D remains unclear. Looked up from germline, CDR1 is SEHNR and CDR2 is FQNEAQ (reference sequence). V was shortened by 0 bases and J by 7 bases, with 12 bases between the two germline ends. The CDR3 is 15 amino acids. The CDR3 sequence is CASSLALPGGGELFF. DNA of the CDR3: TGTGCCAGCAGCTTAGCGCTCCCAGGCGGCGGGGAGCTGTTTTTT.

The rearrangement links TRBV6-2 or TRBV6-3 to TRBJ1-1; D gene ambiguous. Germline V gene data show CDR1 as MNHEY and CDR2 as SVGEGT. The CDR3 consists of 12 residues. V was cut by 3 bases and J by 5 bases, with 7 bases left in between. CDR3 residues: CASSYKGTEAFF. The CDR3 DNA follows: TGTGCCAGCAGTTATAAAGGAACTGAAGCTTTCTTT.